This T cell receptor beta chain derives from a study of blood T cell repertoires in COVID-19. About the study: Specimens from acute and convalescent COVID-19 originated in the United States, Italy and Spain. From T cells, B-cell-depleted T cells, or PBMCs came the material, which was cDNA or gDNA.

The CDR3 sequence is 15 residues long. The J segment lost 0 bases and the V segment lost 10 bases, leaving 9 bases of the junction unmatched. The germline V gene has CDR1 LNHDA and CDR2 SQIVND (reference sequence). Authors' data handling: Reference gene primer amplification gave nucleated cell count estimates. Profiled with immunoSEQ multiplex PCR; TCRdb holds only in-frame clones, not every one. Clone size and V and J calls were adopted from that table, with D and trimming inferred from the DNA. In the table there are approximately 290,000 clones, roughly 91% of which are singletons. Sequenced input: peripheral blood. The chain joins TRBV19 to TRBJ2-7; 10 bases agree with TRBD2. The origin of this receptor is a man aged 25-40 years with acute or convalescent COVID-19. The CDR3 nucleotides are TGTGCCACCAGCAATAGCGGGAGGATCTCCTACGAGCAGTACTTC. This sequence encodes CATSNSGRISYEQYF.